This paragraph covers one T cell receptor (beta chain) sequence. What it binds is unknown. The record originates from a study of cytomegalovirus exposure and HLA in healthy donors. Trimming at V came to 0 bases and at J to 3 bases, leaving 7 bases not matched to a gene. Germline loops: CDR1 SGHRS, CDR2 YFSETQ. The CDR3 has 17 residues. The PCR employed 60 Vbeta primers together with 13 Jbeta primers. Only in-frame clones appear in the TCRdb table, and some are missing; sequencing was by immunoSEQ multiplex PCR. The sample records roughly 200,000 clones, about 80% being singletons. Study conclusions and caveats: A link between a missense DCLRE1C variant and TCR beta V- and J-gene trimming emerged from a later analysis. It was only CMV serostatus that was available as immune exposure information.

The gene calls are TRBV5-1 and TRBJ2-1; 9 bases map to TRBD2. The sequence came from a woman aged 25 to 39 in good health and CMV-seropositive. The sequencing input was PBMCs. CDR3 protein: CASSLVRGGLLYNEQFF. For the CDR3, the DNA is TGCGCCAGCAGCTTGGTGCGGGGGGGGTTACTCTACAATGAGCAGTTCTTC. The full variable domain, rest sourced from reference TRBV5-1 and TRBJ2-1, is KAGVTQTPRYLIKTRGQQVTLSCSPISGHRSVSWYQQTPGQGLQFLFEYFSETQRNKGNFPGRFSGRQFSNSRSEMNVSTLELGDSALYLCASSLVRGGLLYNEQFFGPGTRLTVL.